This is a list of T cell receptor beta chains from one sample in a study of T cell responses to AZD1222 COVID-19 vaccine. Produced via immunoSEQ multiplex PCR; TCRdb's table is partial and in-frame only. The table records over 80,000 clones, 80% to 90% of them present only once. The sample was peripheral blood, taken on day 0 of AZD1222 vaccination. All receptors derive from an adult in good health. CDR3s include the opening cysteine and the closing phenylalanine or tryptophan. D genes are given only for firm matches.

CDR3nt: TGTGCCAGCAGCTCGCGATTCTTAGCGGACGGTCAGTACACCTTC
CDR3aa: CASSSRFLADGQYTF
v_gene: TRBV7-2
d_gene: .
j_gene: TRBJ1-2

CDR3nt: TGCAGCGTTGAAGGGACTAGCGGGACCTACGAGCAGTACTTC
CDR3aa: CSVEGTSGTYEQYF
v_gene: TRBV29-1
d_gene: TRBD2
j_gene: TRBJ2-7

CDR3nt: TGCGCCAGCAGCCAAGATTTGGACAGACAATATGGCTACACCTTC
CDR3aa: CASSQDLDRQYGYTF
v_gene: TRBV4-3
d_gene: .
j_gene: TRBJ1-2

CDR3nt: TGTGCCAGTAGCTTAAAGCCCAGACTAGCGGGAGCGAACTACAATGAGCAGTTCTTC
CDR3aa: CASSLKPRLAGANYNEQFF
v_gene: TRBV19
d_gene: TRBD2
j_gene: TRBJ2-1

CDR3nt: TGTGCCAGCAGCTTAGTGCAGGGCGCTGAAAAACTGTTTTTT
CDR3aa: CASSLVQGAEKLFF
v_gene: TRBV7-2
d_gene: .
j_gene: TRBJ1-4

CDR3nt: TGTGCCAGTTCCCCGACAGGGGGCTACGAGCAGTACTTC
CDR3aa: CASSPTGGYEQYF
v_gene: TRBV19
d_gene: TRBD1
j_gene: TRBJ2-7

CDR3nt: TGTGCCAGCAGCCAAGATCGCAGGCTGAACACTGAAGCTTTCTTT
CDR3aa: CASSQDRRLNTEAFF
v_gene: TRBV3-1/TRBV3-2
d_gene: .
j_gene: TRBJ1-1

CDR3nt: TGCGCCAGCAGCGCTAGGACTAGCGATAGCACAGATACGCAGTATTTT
CDR3aa: CASSARTSDSTDTQYF
v_gene: TRBV4-3
d_gene: TRBD2
j_gene: TRBJ2-3

CDR3nt: TGTGCCAGCAGCGATCTAGACGGCTTCCACTACAATAATGAGCAGTTCTTC
CDR3aa: CASSDLDGFHYNNEQFF
v_gene: TRBV5-4
d_gene: .
j_gene: TRBJ2-1

CDR3nt: TGTGCCAGCCGAGAGGGCTTGGGGCAAGATACGCAGTATTTT
CDR3aa: CASREGLGQDTQYF
v_gene: TRBV6-5
d_gene: .
j_gene: TRBJ2-3

CDR3nt: TGCGCCAGCAGCCGGGACAGGGATTCGTACCAAGAGACCCAGTACTTC
CDR3aa: CASSRDRDSYQETQYF
v_gene: TRBV4-1
d_gene: TRBD1
j_gene: TRBJ2-5

CDR3nt: TGTGCCAGCAGCTTAAGGGGGGACTACGAGCAGTACTTC
CDR3aa: CASSLRGDYEQYF
v_gene: TRBV7-2
d_gene: .
j_gene: TRBJ2-7

CDR3nt: TGTGCCAGCATTGACAGGGAAGAGACCCAGTACTTC
CDR3aa: CASIDREETQYF
v_gene: TRBV19
d_gene: TRBD1
j_gene: TRBJ2-5

CDR3nt: TGTGCCAGCAGTTTGGCCGGGAGGGGAAACATTCAGTACTTC
CDR3aa: CASSLAGRGNIQYF
v_gene: TRBV27
d_gene: TRBD2
j_gene: TRBJ2-4

CDR3nt: TGTGCCAGCAGCTTAGGTCCTAGCGGGAGGGCCCGTAGCACCGGGGAGCTGTTTTTT
CDR3aa: CASSLGPSGRARSTGELFF
v_gene: TRBV7-2
d_gene: TRBD2
j_gene: TRBJ2-2

CDR3nt: TGTGCCAGCAGCGTAGGTAGAGGAAACACCATATATTTT
CDR3aa: CASSVGRGNTIYF
v_gene: TRBV9
d_gene: .
j_gene: TRBJ1-3